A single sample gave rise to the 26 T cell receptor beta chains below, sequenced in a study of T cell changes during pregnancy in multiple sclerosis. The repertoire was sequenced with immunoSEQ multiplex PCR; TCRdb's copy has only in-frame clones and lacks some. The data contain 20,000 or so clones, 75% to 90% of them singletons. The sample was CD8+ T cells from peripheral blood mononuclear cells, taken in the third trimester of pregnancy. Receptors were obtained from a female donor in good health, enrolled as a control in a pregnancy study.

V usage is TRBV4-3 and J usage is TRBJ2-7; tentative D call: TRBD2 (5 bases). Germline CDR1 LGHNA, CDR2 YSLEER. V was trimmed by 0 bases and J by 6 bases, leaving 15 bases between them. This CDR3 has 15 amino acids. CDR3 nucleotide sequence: TGCGCCAGCAGCCAAGATCGGGGATTGCTTTCCGAGCAGTACTTC. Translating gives CASSQDRGLLSEQYF.

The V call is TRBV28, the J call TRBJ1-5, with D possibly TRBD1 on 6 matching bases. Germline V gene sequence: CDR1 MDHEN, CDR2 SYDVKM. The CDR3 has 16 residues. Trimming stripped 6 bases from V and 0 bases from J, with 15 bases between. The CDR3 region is CASRPGRGYSNQPQHF. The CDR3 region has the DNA TGTGCCAGCAGACCAGGGAGGGGGTATAGCAATCAGCCCCAGCATTTT.

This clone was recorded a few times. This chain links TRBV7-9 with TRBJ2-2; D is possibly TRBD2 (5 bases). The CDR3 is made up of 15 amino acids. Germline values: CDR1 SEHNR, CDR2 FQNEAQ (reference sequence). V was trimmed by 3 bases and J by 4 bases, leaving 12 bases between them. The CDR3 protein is CASSLSGLSTGELFF. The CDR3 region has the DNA TGTGCCAGCAGCTTGAGTGGACTGAGCACCGGGGAGCTGTTTTTT.

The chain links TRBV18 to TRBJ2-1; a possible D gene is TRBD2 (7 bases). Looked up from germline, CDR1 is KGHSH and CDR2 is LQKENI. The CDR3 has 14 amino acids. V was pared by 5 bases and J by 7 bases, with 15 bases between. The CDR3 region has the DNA TGTGCCAGCTCATTTCTTGGGGGGGCGAATGAGCAGTTCTTC. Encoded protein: CASSFLGGANEQFF.

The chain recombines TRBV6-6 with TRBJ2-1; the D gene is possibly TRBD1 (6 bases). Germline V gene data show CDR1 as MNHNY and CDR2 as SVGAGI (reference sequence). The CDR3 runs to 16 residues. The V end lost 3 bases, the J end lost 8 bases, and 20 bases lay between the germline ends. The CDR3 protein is CASSYLGDTGRDEQFF. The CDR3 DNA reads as TGTGCCAGCAGTTATCTGGGGGACACGGGTAGGGATGAGCAGTTCTTC.

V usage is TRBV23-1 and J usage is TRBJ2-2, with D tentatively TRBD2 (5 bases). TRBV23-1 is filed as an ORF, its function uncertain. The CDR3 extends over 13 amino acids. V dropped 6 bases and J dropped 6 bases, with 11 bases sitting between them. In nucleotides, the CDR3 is TGCGCCAGCAGACGAACAGCGGCCGGGGAGCTGTTTTTT. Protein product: CASRRTAAGELFF.

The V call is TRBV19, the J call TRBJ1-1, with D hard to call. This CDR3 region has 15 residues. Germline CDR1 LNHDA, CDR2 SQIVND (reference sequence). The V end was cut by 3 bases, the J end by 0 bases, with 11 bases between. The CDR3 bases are TGTGCCAGTAGTATCCGCGGGTCGGTGAACACTGAAGCTTTCTTT. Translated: CASSIRGSVNTEAFF.

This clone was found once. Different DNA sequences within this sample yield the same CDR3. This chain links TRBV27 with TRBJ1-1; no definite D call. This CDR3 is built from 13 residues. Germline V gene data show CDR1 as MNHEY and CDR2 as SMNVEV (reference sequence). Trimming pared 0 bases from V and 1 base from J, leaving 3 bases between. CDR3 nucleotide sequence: TGTGCCAGCAGTTTATCGAGGAACACTGAAGCTTTCTTT. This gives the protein CASSLSRNTEAFF.

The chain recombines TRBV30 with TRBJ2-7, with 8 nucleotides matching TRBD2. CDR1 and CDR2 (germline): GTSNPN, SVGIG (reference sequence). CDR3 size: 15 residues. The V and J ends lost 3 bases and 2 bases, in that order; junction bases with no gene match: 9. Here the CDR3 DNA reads TGTGCCTGGAGCATCGGGGGGGGGCCCACCTACGAGCAGTACTTC. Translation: CAWSIGGGPTYEQYF.

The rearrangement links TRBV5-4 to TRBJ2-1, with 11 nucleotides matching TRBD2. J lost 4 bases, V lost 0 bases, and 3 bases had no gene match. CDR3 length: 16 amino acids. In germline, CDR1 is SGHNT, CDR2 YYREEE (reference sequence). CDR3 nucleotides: TGTGCCAGCAGCTTGGGACTAGCGGGGATATACAATGAGCAGTTCTTC. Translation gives CASSLGLAGIYNEQFF.

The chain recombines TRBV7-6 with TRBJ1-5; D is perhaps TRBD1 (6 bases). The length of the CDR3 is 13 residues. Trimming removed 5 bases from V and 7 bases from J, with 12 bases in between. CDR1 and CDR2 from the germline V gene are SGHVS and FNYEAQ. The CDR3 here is CASSPLGGQPQHF. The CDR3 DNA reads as TGTGCCAGCAGCCCTTTAGGGGGACAGCCCCAGCATTTT.

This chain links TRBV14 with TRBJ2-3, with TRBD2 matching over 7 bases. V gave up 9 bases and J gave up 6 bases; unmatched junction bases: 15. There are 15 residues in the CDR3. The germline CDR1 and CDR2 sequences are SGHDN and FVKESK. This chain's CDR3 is CARGLAGVVGDTQYF. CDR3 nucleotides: TGTGCCAGGGGCCTTGCGGGGGTGGTTGGGGATACGCAGTATTTT.

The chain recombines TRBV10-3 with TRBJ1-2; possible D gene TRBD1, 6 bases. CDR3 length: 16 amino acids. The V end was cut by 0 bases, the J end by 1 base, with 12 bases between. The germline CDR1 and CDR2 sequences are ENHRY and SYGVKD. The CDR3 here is CAISESTRTVNYGYTF. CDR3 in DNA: TGTGCCATCAGTGAGTCGACTCGGACAGTTAACTATGGCTACACCTTC.

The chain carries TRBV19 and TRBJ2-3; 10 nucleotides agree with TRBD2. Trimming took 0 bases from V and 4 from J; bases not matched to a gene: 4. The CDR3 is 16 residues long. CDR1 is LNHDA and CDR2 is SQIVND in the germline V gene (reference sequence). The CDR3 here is CASSIEGSGGADTQYF. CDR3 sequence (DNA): TGTGCCAGTAGTATAGAGGGAAGCGGGGGGGCAGATACGCAGTATTTT.

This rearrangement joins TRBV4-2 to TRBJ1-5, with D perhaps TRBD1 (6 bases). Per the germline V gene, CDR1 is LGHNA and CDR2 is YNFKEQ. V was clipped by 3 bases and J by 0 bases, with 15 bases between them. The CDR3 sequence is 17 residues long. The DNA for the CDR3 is TGTGCCAGCAGCCAGGGACACCGGGACCTTAGCAATCAGCCCCAGCATTTT. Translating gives CASSQGHRDLSNQPQHF.

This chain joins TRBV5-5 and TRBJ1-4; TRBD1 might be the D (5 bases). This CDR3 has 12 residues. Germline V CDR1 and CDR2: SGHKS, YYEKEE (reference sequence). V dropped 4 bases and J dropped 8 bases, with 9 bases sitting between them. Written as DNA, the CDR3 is TGTGCCAGCAGCCCCCAGGGCGAAAAACTGTTTTTT. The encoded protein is CASSPQGEKLFF.

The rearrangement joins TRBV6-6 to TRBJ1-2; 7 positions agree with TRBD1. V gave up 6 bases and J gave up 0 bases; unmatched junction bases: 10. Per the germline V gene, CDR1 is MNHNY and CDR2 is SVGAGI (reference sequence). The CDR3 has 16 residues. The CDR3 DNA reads TGTGCCAGCAGCTCACCGGGACAGCTCACTAACTATGGCTACACCTTC. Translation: CASSSPGQLTNYGYTF.

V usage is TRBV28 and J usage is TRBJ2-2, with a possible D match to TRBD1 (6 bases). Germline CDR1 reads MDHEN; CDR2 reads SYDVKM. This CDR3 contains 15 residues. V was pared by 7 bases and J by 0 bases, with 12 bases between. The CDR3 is CASTSGHTNTGELFF. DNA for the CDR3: TGTGCCAGCACCTCGGGACACACGAACACCGGGGAGCTGTTTTTT.

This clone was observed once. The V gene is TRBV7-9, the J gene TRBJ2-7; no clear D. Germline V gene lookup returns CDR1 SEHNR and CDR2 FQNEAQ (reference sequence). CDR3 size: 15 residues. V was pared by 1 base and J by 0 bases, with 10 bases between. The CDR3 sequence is CASSLVGRNSYEQYF. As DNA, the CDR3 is TGTGCCAGCAGCTTAGTGGGCAGGAACTCCTACGAGCAGTACTTC.

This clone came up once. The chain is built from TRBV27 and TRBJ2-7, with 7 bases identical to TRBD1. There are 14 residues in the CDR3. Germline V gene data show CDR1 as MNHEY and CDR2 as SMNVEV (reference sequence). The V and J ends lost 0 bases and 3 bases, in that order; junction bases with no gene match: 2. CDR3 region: CASSLSGQYYEQYF. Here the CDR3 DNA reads TGTGCCAGCAGTTTATCGGGACAGTACTACGAGCAGTACTTC.

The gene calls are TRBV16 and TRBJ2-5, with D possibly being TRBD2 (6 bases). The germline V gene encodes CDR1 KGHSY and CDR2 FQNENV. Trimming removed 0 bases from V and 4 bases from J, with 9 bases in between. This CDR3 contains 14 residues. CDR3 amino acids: CASSQSSGGETQYF. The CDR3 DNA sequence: TGTGCCAGCAGCCAATCATCCGGGGGAGAGACCCAGTACTTC.

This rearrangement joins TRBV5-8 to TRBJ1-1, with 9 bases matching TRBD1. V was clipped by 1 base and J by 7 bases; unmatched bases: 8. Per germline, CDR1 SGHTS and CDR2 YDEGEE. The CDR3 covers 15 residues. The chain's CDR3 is CASSLSAGQGFEAFF. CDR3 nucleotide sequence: TGTGCCAGCAGCTTGTCGGCCGGACAGGGGTTTGAAGCTTTCTTT.

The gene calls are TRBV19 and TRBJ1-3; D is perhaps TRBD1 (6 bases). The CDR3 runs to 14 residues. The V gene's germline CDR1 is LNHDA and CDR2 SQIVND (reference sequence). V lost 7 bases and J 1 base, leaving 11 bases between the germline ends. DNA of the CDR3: TGTGCCAGTAACGACAGGAGGTCTGGAAACACCATATATTTT. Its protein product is CASNDRRSGNTIYF.

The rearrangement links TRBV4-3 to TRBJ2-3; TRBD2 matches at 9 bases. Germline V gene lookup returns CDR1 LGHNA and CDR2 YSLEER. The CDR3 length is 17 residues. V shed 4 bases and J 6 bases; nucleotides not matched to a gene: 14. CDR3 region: CASSLSSGLAGIDTQYF. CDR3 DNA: TGCGCCAGCAGCCTGTCGTCGGGGCTAGCGGGGATTGATACGCAGTATTTT.

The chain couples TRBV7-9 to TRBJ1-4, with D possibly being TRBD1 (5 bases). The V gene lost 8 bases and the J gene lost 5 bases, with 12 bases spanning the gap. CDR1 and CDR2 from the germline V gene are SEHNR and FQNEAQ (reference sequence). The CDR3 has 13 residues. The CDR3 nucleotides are TGTGCCAGCTCTGACAGCACCAATGAAAAACTGTTTTTT. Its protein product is CASSDSTNEKLFF. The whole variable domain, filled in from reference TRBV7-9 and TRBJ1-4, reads DTGVSQNPRHKITKRGQNVTFRCDPISEHNRLYWYRQTLGQGPEFLTYFQNEAQLEKSRLLSDRFSAERPKGSFSTLEIQRTEQGDSAMYLCASSDSTNEKLFFGSGTQLSVL.

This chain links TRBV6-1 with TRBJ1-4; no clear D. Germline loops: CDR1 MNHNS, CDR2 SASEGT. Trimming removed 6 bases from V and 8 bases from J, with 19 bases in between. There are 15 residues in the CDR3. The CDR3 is CASRLDRKPREKLFF. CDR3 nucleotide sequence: TGTGCCAGCAGACTAGACCGTAAACCAAGGGAAAAACTGTTTTTT.